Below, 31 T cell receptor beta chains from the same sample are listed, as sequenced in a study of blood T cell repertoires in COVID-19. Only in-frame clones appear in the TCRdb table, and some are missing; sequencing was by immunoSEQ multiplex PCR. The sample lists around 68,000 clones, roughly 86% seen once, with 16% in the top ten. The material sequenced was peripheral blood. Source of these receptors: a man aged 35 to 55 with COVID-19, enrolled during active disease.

The DNA for the CDR3 is TGTGCCAGCAGTGAAACTAGCGGGGGGGCCGGTGAGCAGTTCTTC. Amino acids: CASSETSGGAGEQFF. This sequence joins TRBV2 and TRBJ2-1; 13 bases align to TRBD2. V shed 2 bases, J shed 9 bases, and the junction held 4 bases outside the gene matches. The V gene's germline CDR1 is SNHLY and CDR2 FYNNEI. The CDR3 spans 15 residues.

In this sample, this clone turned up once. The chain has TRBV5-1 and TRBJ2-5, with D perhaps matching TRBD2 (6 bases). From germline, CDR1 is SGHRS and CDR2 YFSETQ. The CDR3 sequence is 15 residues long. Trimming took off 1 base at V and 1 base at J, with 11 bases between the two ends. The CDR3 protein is CASSLNRLVQETQYF. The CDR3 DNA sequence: TGCGCCAGCAGCTTGAACCGACTAGTCCAAGAGACCCAGTACTTC.

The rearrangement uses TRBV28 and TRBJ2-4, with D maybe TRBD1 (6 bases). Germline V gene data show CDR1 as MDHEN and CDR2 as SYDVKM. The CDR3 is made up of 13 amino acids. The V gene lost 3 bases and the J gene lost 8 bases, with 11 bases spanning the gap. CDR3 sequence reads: CASSFSKGDIQYF. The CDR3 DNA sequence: TGTGCCAGCAGTTTTTCCAAGGGGGACATTCAGTACTTC.

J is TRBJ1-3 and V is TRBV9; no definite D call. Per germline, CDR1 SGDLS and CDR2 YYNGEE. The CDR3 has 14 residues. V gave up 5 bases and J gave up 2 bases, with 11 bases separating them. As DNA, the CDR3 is TGTGCCAGCAGTGCAATGCGGGCTGGAAACACCATATATTTT. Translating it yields CASSAMRAGNTIYF.

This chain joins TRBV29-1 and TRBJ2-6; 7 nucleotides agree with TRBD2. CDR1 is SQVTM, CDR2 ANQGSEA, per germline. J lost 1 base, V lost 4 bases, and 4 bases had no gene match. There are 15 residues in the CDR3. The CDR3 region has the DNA TGCAGCGTTGGGGAGGGGATTTCTGGGGCCAACGTCCTGACTTTC. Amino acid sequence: CSVGEGISGANVLTF.

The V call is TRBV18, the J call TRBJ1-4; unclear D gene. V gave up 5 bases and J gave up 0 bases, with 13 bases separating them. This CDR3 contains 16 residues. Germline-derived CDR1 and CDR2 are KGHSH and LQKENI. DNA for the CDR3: TGTGCCAGCTCAACGGGATCGATAGCAACTAATGAAAAACTGTTTTTT. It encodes CASSTGSIATNEKLFF.

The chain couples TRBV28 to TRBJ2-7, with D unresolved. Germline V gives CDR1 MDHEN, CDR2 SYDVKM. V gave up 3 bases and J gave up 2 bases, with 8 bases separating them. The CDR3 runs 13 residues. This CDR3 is CASSFDMTYEQYF. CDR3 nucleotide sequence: TGTGCCAGCAGTTTCGACATGACCTACGAGCAGTACTTC. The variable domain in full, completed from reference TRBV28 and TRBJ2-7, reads DVKVTQSSRYLVKRTGEKVFLECVQDMDHENMFWYRQDPGLGLRLIYFSYDVKMKEKGDIPEGYSVSREKKERFSLILESASTNQTSMYLCASSFDMTYEQYFGPGTRLTVT.

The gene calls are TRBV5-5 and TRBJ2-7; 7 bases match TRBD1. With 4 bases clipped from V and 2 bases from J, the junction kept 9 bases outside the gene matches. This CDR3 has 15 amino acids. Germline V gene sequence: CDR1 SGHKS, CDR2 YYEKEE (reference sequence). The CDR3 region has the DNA TGTGCCAGCAGCCTCGCCGGGGACAGCCCCTACGAGCAGTACTTC. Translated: CASSLAGDSPYEQYF.

This CDR3 is CASTSSEIGGVYNEQFF. As DNA, the CDR3 is TGTGCCAGCACCTCTTCGGAGATCGGGGGGGTCTACAATGAGCAGTTCTTC. This chain links TRBV3-1 (or the pseudogene TRBV3-2) with TRBJ2-1; 8 bases fit TRBD2. CDR3 length equals 17 residues. The V segment lost 7 bases and the J segment 3 bases; nucleotides outside the gene matches: 14. Germline CDR1 is LGHDT and CDR2 is YNNKEL (reference sequence).

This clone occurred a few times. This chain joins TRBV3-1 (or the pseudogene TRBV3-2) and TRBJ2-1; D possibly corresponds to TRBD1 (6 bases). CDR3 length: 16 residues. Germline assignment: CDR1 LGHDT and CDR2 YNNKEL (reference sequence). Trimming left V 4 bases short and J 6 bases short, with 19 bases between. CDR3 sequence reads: CASSPRQVPYGNEQFF. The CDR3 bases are TGTGCCAGCAGCCCAAGACAGGTTCCGTACGGCAATGAGCAGTTCTTC.

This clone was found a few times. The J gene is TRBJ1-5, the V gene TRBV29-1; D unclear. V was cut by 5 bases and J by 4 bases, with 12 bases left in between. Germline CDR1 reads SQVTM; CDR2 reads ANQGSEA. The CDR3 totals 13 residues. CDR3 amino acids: CSVSAGYNQPQHF. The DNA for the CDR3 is TGCAGCGTTTCAGCGGGGTATAATCAGCCCCAGCATTTT.

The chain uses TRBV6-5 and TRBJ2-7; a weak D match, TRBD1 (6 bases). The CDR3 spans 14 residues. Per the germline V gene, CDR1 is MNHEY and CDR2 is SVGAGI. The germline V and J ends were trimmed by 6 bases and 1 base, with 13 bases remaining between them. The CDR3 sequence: CASSQMTGSYEQYF. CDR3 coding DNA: TGTGCCAGCAGCCAAATGACAGGATCCTACGAGCAGTACTTC.

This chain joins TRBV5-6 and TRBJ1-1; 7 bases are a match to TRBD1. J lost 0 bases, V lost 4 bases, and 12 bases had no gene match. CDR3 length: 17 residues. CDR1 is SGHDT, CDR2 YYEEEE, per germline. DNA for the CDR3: TGTGCCAGCAGCGATTTCGGGACAGCCCGAATGAACACTGAAGCTTTCTTT. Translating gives CASSDFGTARMNTEAFF. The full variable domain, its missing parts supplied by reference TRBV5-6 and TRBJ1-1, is DAGVTQSPTHLIKTRGQQVTLRCSPKSGHDTVSWYQQALGQGPQFIFQYYEEEERQRGNFPDRFSGHQFPNYSSELNVNALLLGDSALYLCASSDFGTARMNTEAFFGQGTRLTVV.

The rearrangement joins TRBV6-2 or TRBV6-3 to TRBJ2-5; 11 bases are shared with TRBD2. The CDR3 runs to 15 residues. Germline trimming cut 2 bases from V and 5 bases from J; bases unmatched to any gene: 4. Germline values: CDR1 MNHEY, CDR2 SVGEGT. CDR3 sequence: CASSYDSGGAETQYF. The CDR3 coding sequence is TGTGCCAGCAGTTACGATAGCGGGGGGGCGGAGACCCAGTACTTC.

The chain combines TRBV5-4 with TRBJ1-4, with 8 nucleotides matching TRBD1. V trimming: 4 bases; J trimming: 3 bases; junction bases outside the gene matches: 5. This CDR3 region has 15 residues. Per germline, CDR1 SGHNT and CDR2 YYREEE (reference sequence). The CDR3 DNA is TGTGCCAGCAGCACTAACAGGGGGGCTAATGAAAAACTGTTTTTT. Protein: CASSTNRGANEKLFF.

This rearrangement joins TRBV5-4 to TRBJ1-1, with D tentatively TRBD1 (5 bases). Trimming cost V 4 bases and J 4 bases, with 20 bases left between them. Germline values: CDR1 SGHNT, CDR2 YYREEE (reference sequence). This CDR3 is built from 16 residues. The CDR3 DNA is TGTGCCAGCAGCCGGGGGGGGGAGCACCTGGGCACTGAAGCTTTCTTT. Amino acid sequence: CASSRGGEHLGTEAFF.

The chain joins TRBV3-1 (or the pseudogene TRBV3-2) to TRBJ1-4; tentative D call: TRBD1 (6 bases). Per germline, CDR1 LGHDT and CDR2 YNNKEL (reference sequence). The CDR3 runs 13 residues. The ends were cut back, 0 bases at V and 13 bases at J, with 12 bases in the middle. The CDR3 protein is CASSQEGHRTLFF. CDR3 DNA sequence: TGTGCCAGCAGCCAAGAGGGACACCGTACACTGTTTTTT.

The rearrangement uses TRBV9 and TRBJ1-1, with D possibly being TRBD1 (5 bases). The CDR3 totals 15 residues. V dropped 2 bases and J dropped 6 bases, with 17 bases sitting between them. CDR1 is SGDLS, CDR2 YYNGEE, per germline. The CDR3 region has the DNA TGTGCCAGCAGCGTCCTAACTGGGGCCTTCGCTGAAGCTTTCTTT. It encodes CASSVLTGAFAEAFF. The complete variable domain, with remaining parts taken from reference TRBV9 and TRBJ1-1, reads DSGVTQTPKHLITATGQRVTLRCSPRSGDLSVYWYQQSLDQGLQFLIQYYNGEERAKGNILERFSAQQFPDLHSELNLSSLELGDSALYFCASSVLTGAFAEAFFGQGTRLTVV.

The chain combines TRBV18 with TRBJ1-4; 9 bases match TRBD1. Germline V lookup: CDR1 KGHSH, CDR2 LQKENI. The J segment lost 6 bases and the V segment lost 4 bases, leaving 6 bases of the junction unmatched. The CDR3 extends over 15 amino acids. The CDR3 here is CASSLSGTGYEKLFF. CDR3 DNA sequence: TGTGCCAGCTCACTGTCCGGGACAGGGTATGAAAAACTGTTTTTT.

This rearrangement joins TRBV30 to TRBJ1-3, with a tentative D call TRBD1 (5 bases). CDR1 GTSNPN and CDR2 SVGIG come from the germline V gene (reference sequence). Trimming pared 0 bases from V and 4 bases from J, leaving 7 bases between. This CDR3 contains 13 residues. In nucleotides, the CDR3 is TGTGCCTGGAGTGTGACAGAAGGAAACACCATATATTTT. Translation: CAWSVTEGNTIYF.

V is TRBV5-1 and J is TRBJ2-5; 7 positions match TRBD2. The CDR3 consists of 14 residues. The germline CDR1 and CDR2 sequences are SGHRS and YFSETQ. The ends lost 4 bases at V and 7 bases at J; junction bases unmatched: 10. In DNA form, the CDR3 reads TGCGCCAGCAGCCCACGGTGGGAGGGAGGGACCCAGTACTTC. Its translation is CASSPRWEGGTQYF.

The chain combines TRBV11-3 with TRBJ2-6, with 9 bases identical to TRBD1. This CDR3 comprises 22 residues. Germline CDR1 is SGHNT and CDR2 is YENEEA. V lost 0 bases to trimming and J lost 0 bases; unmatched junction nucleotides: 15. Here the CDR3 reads CASSLDWGRVGQGSSGANVLTF. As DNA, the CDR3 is TGTGCCAGCAGCTTAGATTGGGGCCGTGTGGGACAGGGTAGCTCTGGGGCCAACGTCCTGACTTTC.

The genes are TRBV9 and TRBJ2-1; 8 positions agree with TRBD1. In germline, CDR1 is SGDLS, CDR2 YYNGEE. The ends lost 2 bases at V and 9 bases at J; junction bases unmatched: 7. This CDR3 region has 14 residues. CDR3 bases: TGTGCCAGCAGCGTTTCTCCAGGGGGCGGTGAGCAGTTCTTC. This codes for CASSVSPGGGEQFF.

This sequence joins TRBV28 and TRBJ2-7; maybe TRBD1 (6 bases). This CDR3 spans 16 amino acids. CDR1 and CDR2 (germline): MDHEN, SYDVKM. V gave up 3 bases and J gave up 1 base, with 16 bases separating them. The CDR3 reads CASSFPDLDRSYEQYF. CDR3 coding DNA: TGTGCCAGCAGTTTTCCAGACCTGGACAGATCCTACGAGCAGTACTTC.

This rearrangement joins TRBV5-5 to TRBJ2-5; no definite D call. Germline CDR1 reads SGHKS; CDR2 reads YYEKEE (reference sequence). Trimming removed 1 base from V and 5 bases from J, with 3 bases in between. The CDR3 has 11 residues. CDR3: CASSLLETQYF. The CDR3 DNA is TGTGCCAGCAGCTTGCTCGAGACCCAGTACTTC.

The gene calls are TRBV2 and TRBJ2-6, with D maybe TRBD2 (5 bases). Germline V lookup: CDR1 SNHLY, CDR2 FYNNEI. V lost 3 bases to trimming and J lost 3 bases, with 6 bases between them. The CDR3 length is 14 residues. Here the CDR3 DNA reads TGTGCCAGCAGTGACGGACTTGGGGCCAACGTCCTGACTTTC. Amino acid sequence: CASSDGLGANVLTF.

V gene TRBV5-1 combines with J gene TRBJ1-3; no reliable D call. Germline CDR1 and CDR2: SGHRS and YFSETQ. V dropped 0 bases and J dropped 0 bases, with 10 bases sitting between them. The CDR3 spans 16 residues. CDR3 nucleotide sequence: TGCGCCAGCAGCTTGGTACCAGGTTACTCTGGAAACACCATATATTTT. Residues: CASSLVPGYSGNTIYF.

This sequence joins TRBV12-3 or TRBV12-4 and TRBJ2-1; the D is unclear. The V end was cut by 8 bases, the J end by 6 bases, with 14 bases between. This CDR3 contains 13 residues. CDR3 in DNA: TGTGCCAGCGGAACCCGGGTAGCCAATGAGCAGTTCTTC. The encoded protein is CASGTRVANEQFF.

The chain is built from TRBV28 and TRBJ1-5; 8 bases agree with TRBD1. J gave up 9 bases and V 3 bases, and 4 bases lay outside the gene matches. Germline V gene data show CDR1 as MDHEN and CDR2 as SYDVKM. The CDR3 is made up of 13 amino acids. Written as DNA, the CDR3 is TGTGCCAGCAGTTTTGCAGGGGGCCTGCCCCAGCATTTT. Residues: CASSFAGGLPQHF.

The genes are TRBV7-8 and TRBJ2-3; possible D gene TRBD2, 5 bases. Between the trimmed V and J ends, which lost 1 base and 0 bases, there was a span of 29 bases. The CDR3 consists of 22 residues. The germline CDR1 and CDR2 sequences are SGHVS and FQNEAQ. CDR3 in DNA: TGTGCCAGCAGCTTAGTACGCGCGGGCCTGACCCGACAAAGGACTAGCACAGATACGCAGTATTTT. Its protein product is CASSLVRAGLTRQRTSTDTQYF.

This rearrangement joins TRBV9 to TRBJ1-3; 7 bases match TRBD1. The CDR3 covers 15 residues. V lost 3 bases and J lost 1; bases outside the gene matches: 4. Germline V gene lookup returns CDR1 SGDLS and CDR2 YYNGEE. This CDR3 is CASSDRGRSGNTIYF. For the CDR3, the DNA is TGTGCCAGCAGCGACAGGGGCAGGTCTGGAAACACCATATATTTT. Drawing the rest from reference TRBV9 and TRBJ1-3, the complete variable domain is DSGVTQTPKHLITATGQRVTLRCSPRSGDLSVYWYQQSLDQGLQFLIQYYNGEERAKGNILERFSAQQFPDLHSELNLSSLELGDSALYFCASSDRGRSGNTIYFGEGSWLTVV.